This record covers a single TCR beta chain. A much larger clone differs by one base, so this may be a read error. The sample originates from a study of type 1 and type 2 diabetes patients. Study-level information: Participants included type 1 and type 2 diabetes patients plus nondiabetic controls. CD4+ or CD8+ T cells were positively selected from PBMCs with microbeads. The whole study generated about 19 million paired-end reads.

Trimming removed 2 bases at V and 7 bases at J, with 5 bases between. This CDR3 is 11 amino acids long. Germline CDR1 is SGHVS and CDR2 is FQNEAQ. The PCR template was genomic DNA. Multiplex PCR with 30 forward and 13 reverse primers amplified the TCR beta CDR3. One entry per CDR3 protein results from TCRdb running MiXCR on the multiplex PCR reads. The sample lists 250,000 or so distinct CDR3 sequences; around 47% were seen once. This chain uses TRBV7-8 with TRBJ2-5, with D uncertain. Sample: peripheral blood mononuclear cells (PBMCs). The TCR comes from a man younger than 30 with type 2 diabetes. The CDR3 DNA sequence: TGTGCCAGCAGCTTAACATTGACCCAGTACTTC. Its protein is CASSLTLTQYF.